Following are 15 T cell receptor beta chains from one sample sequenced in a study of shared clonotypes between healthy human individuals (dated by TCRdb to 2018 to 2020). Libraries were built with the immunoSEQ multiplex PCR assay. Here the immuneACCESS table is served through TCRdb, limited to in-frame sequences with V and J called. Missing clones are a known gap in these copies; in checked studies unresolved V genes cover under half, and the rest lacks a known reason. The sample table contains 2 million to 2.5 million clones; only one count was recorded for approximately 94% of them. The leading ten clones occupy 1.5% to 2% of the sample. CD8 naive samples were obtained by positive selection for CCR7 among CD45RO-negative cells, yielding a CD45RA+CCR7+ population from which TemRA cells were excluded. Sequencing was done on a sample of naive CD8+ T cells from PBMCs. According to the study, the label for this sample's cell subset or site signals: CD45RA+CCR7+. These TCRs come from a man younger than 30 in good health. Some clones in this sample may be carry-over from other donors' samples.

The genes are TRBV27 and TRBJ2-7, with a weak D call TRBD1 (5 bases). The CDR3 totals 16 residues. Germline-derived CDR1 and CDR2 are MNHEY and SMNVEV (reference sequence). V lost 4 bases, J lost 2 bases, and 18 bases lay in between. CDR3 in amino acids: CASSSRNWGSPYEQYF. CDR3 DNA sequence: TGTGCCAGCAGTTCTCGGAACTGGGGCAGCCCCTACGAGCAGTACTTC.

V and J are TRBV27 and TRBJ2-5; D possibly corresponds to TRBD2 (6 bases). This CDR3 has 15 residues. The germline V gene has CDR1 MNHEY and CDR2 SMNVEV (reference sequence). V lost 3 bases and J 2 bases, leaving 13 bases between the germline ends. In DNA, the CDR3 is TGTGCCAGCAGTTTGTGGGGGGTACCACAAGAGACCCAGTACTTC. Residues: CASSLWGVPQETQYF.

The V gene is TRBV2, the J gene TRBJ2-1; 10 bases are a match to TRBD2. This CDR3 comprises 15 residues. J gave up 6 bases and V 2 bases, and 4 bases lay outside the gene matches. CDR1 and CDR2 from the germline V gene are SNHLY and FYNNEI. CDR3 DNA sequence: TGTGCCAGCAGTGAACTGGCTAGCGGGAGCAATGAGCAGTTCTTC. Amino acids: CASSELASGSNEQFF.

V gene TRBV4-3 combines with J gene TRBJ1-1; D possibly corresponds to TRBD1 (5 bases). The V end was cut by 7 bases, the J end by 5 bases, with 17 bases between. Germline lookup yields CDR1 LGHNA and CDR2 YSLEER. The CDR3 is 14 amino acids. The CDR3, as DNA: TGCGCCAGCACCCCCGGTGGGGGTGTTACTGAAGCTTTCTTT. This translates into CASTPGGGVTEAFF.

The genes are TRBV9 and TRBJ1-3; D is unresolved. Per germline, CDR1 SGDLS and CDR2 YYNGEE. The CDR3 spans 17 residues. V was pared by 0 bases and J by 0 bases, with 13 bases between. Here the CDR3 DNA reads TGTGCCAGCAGCGTAGATAGGACTGAAATCTCTGGAAACACCATATATTTT. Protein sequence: CASSVDRTEISGNTIYF.

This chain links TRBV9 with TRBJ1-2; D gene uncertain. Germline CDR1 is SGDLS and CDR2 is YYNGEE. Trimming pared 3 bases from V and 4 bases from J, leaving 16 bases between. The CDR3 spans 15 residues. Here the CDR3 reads CASSEFYKVVYGYTF. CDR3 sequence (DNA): TGTGCCAGCAGCGAATTCTACAAGGTCGTCTATGGCTACACCTTC.

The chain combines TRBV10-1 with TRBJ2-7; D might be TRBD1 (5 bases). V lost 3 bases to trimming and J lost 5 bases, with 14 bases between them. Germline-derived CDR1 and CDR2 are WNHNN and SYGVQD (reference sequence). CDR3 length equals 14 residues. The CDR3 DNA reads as TGCGCCAGCAGTGATGGGCAGGGTGAAAACGAGCAGTACTTC. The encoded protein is CASSDGQGENEQYF.

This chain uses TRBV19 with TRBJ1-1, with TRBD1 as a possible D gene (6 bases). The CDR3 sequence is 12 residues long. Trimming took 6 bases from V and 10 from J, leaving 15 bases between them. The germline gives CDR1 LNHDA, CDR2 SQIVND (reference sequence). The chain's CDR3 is CASRAFRGGAFF. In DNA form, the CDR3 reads TGTGCCAGTAGGGCGTTCAGGGGTGGAGCTTTCTTT.

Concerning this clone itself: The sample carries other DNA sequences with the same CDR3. CDR3 protein: CASSRLAGGYNEQFF. DNA of the CDR3: TGCGCCAGCAGCCGGCTAGCGGGAGGATACAATGAGCAGTTCTTC. The rearrangement links TRBV4-1 to TRBJ2-1; 11 nucleotides agree with TRBD2. The V gene's germline CDR1 is MGHRA and CDR2 YSYEKL. The CDR3 spans 15 residues. The trim removed 4 bases at V and 4 bases at J, leaving 3 bases unmatched.

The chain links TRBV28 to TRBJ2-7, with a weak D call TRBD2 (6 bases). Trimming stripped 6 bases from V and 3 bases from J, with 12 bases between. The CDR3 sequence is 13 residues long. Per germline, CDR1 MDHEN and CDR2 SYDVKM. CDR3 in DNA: TGTGCCAGCAGATGGACGGGAGACTACGAGCAGTACTTC. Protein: CASRWTGDYEQYF.

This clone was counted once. The CDR3 sequence: CASSQGSGTYEQYF. CDR3 DNA: TGCGCCAGCAGCCAAGGTAGCGGTACCTACGAGCAGTACTTC. The J gene is TRBJ2-7, the V gene TRBV4-1; D possibly corresponds to TRBD2 (6 bases). Trimming took 1 base from V and 2 from J, leaving 9 bases between them. The CDR3 loop spans 14 amino acids. CDR1 and CDR2 from the germline V gene are MGHRA and YSYEKL.

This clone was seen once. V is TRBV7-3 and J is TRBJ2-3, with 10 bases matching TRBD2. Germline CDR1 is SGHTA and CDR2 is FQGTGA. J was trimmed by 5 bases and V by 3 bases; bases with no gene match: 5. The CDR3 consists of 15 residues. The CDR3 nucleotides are TGTGCCAGCAGCTTTCTAGCGGGAGTGAGAGATACGCAGTATTTT. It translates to CASSFLAGVRDTQYF.

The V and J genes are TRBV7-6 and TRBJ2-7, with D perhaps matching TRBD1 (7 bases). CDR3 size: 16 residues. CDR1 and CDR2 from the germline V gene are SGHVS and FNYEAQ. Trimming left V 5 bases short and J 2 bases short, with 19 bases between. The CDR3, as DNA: TGTGCCAGCAGCCCCCGACAGGGAGGCTCTACCTACGAGCAGTACTTC. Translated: CASSPRQGGSTYEQYF.

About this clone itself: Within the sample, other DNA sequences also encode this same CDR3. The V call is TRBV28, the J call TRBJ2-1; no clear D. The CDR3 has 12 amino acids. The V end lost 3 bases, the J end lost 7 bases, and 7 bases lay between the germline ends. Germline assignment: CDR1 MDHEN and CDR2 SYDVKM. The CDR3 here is CASSLSPNEQFF. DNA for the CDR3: TGTGCCAGCAGTTTGTCCCCGAATGAGCAGTTCTTC.

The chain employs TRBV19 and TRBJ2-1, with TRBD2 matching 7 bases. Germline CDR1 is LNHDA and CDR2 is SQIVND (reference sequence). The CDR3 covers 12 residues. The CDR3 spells CASSGTGGKQFF. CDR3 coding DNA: TGTGCTTCGAGCGGGACCGGGGGGAAGCAGTTCTTC.